Presented here are 29 T cell receptor beta chains from one specimen sequenced in a study of blood T cell repertoires in COVID-19. Only in-frame clones appear in the TCRdb table, and some are missing; sequencing was by immunoSEQ multiplex PCR. This sample has some 67,000 clones, with around 87% found just once. The sample comprised peripheral blood. Every receptor here comes from a man between 45 and 60 years old with active COVID-19.

The J gene is TRBJ1-1, the V gene TRBV7-8; 7 positions agree with TRBD1. CDR3 length equals 14 residues. V trimming: 5 bases; J trimming: 2 bases; junction bases outside the gene matches: 5. The germline V gene encodes CDR1 SGHVS and CDR2 FQNEAQ. The CDR3 DNA follows: TGTGCCAGCAGCCGGGGACAGTTTAACACTGAAGCTTTCTTT. Translating it yields CASSRGQFNTEAFF.

The genes are TRBV6-2 or TRBV6-3 and TRBJ1-1, with a tentative D call TRBD1 (5 bases). The CDR3 has 15 amino acids. Trimming removed 1 base from V and 1 base from J, with 10 bases in between. The germline V gene has CDR1 MNHEY and CDR2 SVGEGT. CDR3 loop: CASSYLTVWNTEAFF. The CDR3 nucleotides read TGTGCCAGCAGTTACTTGACAGTTTGGAACACTGAAGCTTTCTTT.

This chain connects TRBV6-6 to TRBJ2-7, with D possibly being TRBD1 (5 bases). The V and J ends lost 6 bases and 3 bases respectively, with 9 bases between them. This CDR3 spans 12 amino acids. Germline-derived CDR1 and CDR2 are MNHNY and SVGAGI (reference sequence). The CDR3 DNA reads as TGTGCCAGCAGGGGGCAGAACTACGAGCAGTACTTC. It encodes CASRGQNYEQYF.

The J gene is TRBJ2-5, the V gene TRBV19, with D perhaps TRBD2 (5 bases). Germline lookup yields CDR1 LNHDA and CDR2 SQIVND (reference sequence). The CDR3 spans 13 residues. The V gene lost 2 bases and the J gene lost 5 bases, with 9 bases spanning the gap. The chain's CDR3 is CASSIRGRETQYF. In nucleotides, the CDR3 is TGTGCCAGTAGTATACGGGGTCGGGAGACCCAGTACTTC.

The chain employs TRBV5-1 and TRBJ2-7; D is possibly TRBD2 (6 bases). This CDR3 has 15 amino acids. Trimming left V 0 bases short and J 2 bases short, with 12 bases between. In germline, CDR1 is SGHRS, CDR2 YFSETQ. DNA for the CDR3: TGCGCCAGCAGCTTGGTTCGGGGAGGAACCTACGAGCAGTACTTC. Encoded protein: CASSLVRGGTYEQYF.

V and J are TRBV4-1 and TRBJ2-2, with 10 bases fitting TRBD2. The CDR3 runs 16 residues. Germline V CDR1 and CDR2: MGHRA, YSYEKL. V lost 6 bases to trimming and J lost 1 base; unmatched junction nucleotides: 5. CDR3 region: CASSPWTSGNTGELFF. DNA of the CDR3: TGCGCCAGCAGTCCTTGGACTAGCGGGAACACCGGGGAGCTGTTTTTT.

The V and J genes are TRBV12-5 and TRBJ1-5; the match to TRBD1 covers 8 bases. This CDR3 comprises 14 residues. Germline V gene lookup returns CDR1 LGHNT and CDR2 FRNRAP. J was trimmed by 7 bases and V by 1 base; bases with no gene match: 3. CDR3 sequence reads: CASGLEAGGQPQHF. In DNA form, the CDR3 reads TGTGCTAGTGGTTTGGAGGCAGGGGGCCAGCCCCAGCATTTT.

The gene calls are TRBV7-9 and TRBJ2-3, with 9 bases lining up with TRBD2. With V trimmed by 5 bases and J by 0 bases, 9 bases remained unmatched. The CDR3 covers 17 residues. CDR1 SEHNR and CDR2 FQNEAQ come from the germline V gene (reference sequence). CDR3 region: CASSPQRGVGSTDTQYF. The CDR3 coding sequence is TGTGCCAGCAGCCCCCAGCGGGGGGTCGGGAGCACAGATACGCAGTATTTT.

The chain is built from TRBV28 and TRBJ2-7, with 7 bases matching TRBD2. Trimming at V came to 1 base and at J to 4 bases, leaving 4 bases not matched to a gene. The germline V gene has CDR1 MDHEN and CDR2 SYDVKM. The CDR3 totals 14 residues. The CDR3 here is CASSLSGGGYEQYF. DNA of the CDR3: TGTGCCAGCAGTTTATCGGGGGGAGGGTACGAGCAGTACTTC.

The chain is built from TRBV7-2 and TRBJ1-1; 8 bases line up with TRBD1. J gave up 2 bases and V 5 bases, and 7 bases lay outside the gene matches. The CDR3 has 15 residues. The germline V gene has CDR1 SGHTA and CDR2 FQGNSA. In DNA form, the CDR3 reads TGTGCCAGCAGCCCGCGACAGGGGAGAAACACTGAAGCTTTCTTT. Translated, it gives CASSPRQGRNTEAFF.

This clone was seen once. V and J are TRBV9 and TRBJ2-5; 11 nucleotides agree with TRBD2. This CDR3 has 17 residues. The V and J ends lost 6 bases and 3 bases, in that order; junction bases with no gene match: 13. Germline CDR1 is SGDLS and CDR2 is YYNGEE. CDR3 bases: TGTGCCAGCAATCCCCCTACTTTACTAGCGGGAGAAGAGACCCAGTACTTC. Translating gives CASNPPTLLAGEETQYF.

The rearrangement links TRBV7-6 to TRBJ2-1, with D perhaps matching TRBD2 (5 bases). Germline assignment: CDR1 SGHVS and CDR2 FNYEAQ. This CDR3 has 13 amino acids. Trimming shortened V by 2 bases and J by 8 bases, and 10 bases separated the two germline ends. The CDR3 bases are TGTGCCAGCAGCTTACGAGGGCGGGATGAGCAGTTCTTC. Translated: CASSLRGRDEQFF.

This chain connects TRBV5-6 to TRBJ2-5; 10 bases map to TRBD2. The V gene end was trimmed by 3 bases and the J gene end by 5 bases; junction bases not matched to a gene: 19. The CDR3 contains 19 residues. Germline V gives CDR1 SGHDT, CDR2 YYEEEE. In DNA, the CDR3 is TGTGCCAGCAGCTGGTCGGGGGCTAGCGGGAGTAGGCGATGGGAGACCCAGTACTTC. Translating it yields CASSWSGASGSRRWETQYF. Variable domain in full (rest from reference TRBV5-6 and TRBJ2-5): DAGVTQSPTHLIKTRGQQVTLRCSPKSGHDTVSWYQQALGQGPQFIFQYYEEEERQRGNFPDRFSGHQFPNYSSELNVNALLLGDSALYLCASSWSGASGSRRWETQYFGPGTRLLVL.

The chain couples TRBV19 to TRBJ1-1, with TRBD1 as a possible D gene (6 bases). Germline V gives CDR1 LNHDA, CDR2 SQIVND (reference sequence). The CDR3 spans 12 residues. Trimming shortened V by 6 bases and J by 4 bases, and 9 bases separated the two germline ends. CDR3 loop: CASRQGGTEAFF. CDR3 DNA sequence: TGTGCCAGTAGGCAAGGGGGCACTGAAGCTTTCTTT.

V gene TRBV19 combines with J gene TRBJ2-7; no definite D call. Trimming took 3 bases from V and 2 from J, leaving 11 bases between them. This CDR3 spans 14 amino acids. In germline, CDR1 is LNHDA, CDR2 SQIVND (reference sequence). The CDR3 DNA sequence: TGTGCCAGTAGTATTGGTGGCAATGCCTACGAGCAGTACTTC. Translation: CASSIGGNAYEQYF. Complete variable domain (other parts from reference TRBV19 and TRBJ2-7): DGGITQSPKYLFRKEGQNVTLSCEQNLNHDAMYWYRQDPGQGLRLIYYSQIVNDFQKGDIAEGYSVSREKKESFPLTVTSAQKNPTAFYLCASSIGGNAYEQYFGPGTRLTVT.

The V and J genes are TRBV7-2 and TRBJ1-1; 9 nucleotides match TRBD1. The CDR3 covers 13 residues. The trim removed 3 bases at V and 5 bases at J, leaving 1 base unmatched. CDR1 SGHTA and CDR2 FQGNSA come from the germline V gene. The CDR3 DNA reads as TGTGCCAGCAGCTTCGACAGGGGGACTGAAGCTTTCTTT. Translation gives CASSFDRGTEAFF.

The chain couples TRBV10-1 to TRBJ2-2, with D unclear. The CDR3 is 12 amino acids. Germline CDR1 reads WNHNN; CDR2 reads SYGVQD (reference sequence). Trimming cost V 5 bases and J 6 bases, with 7 bases left between them. In nucleotides, the CDR3 is TGCGCCAGCAGTCAGACATCCGGGGAGCTGTTTTTT. It is translated as CASSQTSGELFF.

J is TRBJ2-1 and V is TRBV28, with TRBD2 matching over 7 bases. This CDR3 region has 15 residues. Germline V gives CDR1 MDHEN, CDR2 SYDVKM. With V trimmed by 1 base and J by 7 bases, 7 bases remained unmatched. The CDR3 protein is CASSLSASGRNEQFF. The CDR3 DNA follows: TGTGCCAGCAGTTTATCGGCTAGCGGAAGAAATGAGCAGTTCTTC.

The chain links TRBV12-3 or TRBV12-4 to TRBJ1-1, with TRBD1 as a possible D gene (5 bases). The V end was cut by 3 bases, the J end by 3 bases, with 8 bases between. The CDR3 has 13 amino acids. The CDR3 spells CASSLDTYTEAFF. CDR3 nucleotides: TGTGCCAGCAGTTTGGACACCTACACTGAAGCTTTCTTT.

V and J are TRBV29-1 and TRBJ2-3; D remains ambiguous. Trimming stripped 1 base from V and 5 bases from J, with 22 bases between. Germline V CDR1 and CDR2: SQVTM, ANQGSEA. CDR3 length: 17 residues. Here the CDR3 DNA reads TGCAGCGTTGAAGTCTACGAGGTGTTCATCCAGCGAGATACGCAGTATTTT. Protein product: CSVEVYEVFIQRDTQYF.

The chain combines TRBV24-1 with TRBJ2-7; 8 bases fit TRBD1. This CDR3 has 13 residues. J lost 6 bases, V lost 7 bases, and 7 bases had no gene match. Germline CDR1 reads KGHDR; CDR2 reads SFDVKD. The CDR3: CATRKDREGEQYF. The CDR3 DNA is TGTGCCACCAGGAAGGACAGGGAAGGCGAGCAGTACTTC.

The chain employs TRBV20-1 and TRBJ2-7; D remains ambiguous. The germline V gene has CDR1 DFQATT and CDR2 SNEGSKA (reference sequence). The CDR3 contains 11 residues. V dropped 2 bases and J dropped 5 bases, with 7 bases sitting between them. CDR3 nucleotides: TGCAGTGCTAGAAACCGGGACGAGCAGTACTTC. Translated, it gives CSARNRDEQYF.

This sequence joins TRBV11-2 and TRBJ2-1; 7 bases are shared with TRBD1. From germline, CDR1 is SGHAT and CDR2 FQNNGV. This CDR3 contains 15 residues. J gave up 0 bases and V 3 bases, and 2 bases lay outside the gene matches. Here the CDR3 DNA reads TGTGCCAGCAGCTTCCGGGACAGCTCCTACAATGAGCAGTTCTTC. Amino acids: CASSFRDSSYNEQFF.

The J gene is TRBJ2-1, the V gene TRBV29-1; 9 bases agree with TRBD2. J was trimmed by 4 bases and V by 4 bases; bases with no gene match: 5. Germline CDR1 SQVTM, CDR2 ANQGSEA. The CDR3 totals 14 residues. CDR3 nucleotides: TGCAGCGTTGTGGGGACTAGCAGGTACAATGAGCAGTTCTTC. Residues: CSVVGTSRYNEQFF.

The rearrangement links TRBV13 to TRBJ2-7; TRBD1 agrees at 9 bases. Germline CDR1 is PRHDT and CDR2 is FYEKMQ (reference sequence). V was pared by 7 bases and J by 7 bases, with 8 bases of the junction left unmatched. The CDR3 covers 13 residues. The CDR3 DNA reads TGTGCCAGCAACCAGGGGACAGGGTGGGAGCAGTACTTC. Amino acids: CASNQGTGWEQYF.

The rearrangement uses TRBV5-1 and TRBJ1-2; a possible D gene is TRBD1 (6 bases). CDR1 and CDR2 from the germline V gene are SGHRS and YFSETQ. V gave up 0 bases and J gave up 7 bases, with 10 bases separating them. The CDR3 consists of 13 residues. CDR3 in DNA: TGCGCCAGCAGCTTGGAGGCAGGGGCTGGCTACACCTTC. It is translated as CASSLEAGAGYTF.

CDR3: CASSLPGAAYEQYF. CDR3 DNA sequence: TGTGCCAGCAGCTTGCCAGGGGCGGCCTACGAGCAGTACTTC. The genes are TRBV7-8 and TRBJ2-7, with D perhaps matching TRBD1 (6 bases). The ends were cut back, 3 bases at V and 2 bases at J, with 11 bases in the middle. This CDR3 has 14 amino acids. From germline, CDR1 is SGHVS and CDR2 FQNEAQ.

V is TRBV3-1 (or the pseudogene TRBV3-2) and J is TRBJ2-2; D is unresolved. Per the germline V gene, CDR1 is LGHDT and CDR2 is YNNKEL (reference sequence). This CDR3 region has 15 residues. The V end was cut by 4 bases, the J end by 6 bases, with 15 bases between. This CDR3 reads CASSLNSFRSGELFF. CDR3 bases: TGTGCCAGCAGCCTGAATAGTTTCCGTTCCGGGGAGCTGTTTTTT.

The V call is TRBV6-2 or TRBV6-3, the J call TRBJ2-3; possibly TRBD2 for D (7 bases). The CDR3 totals 16 residues. Germline V gene lookup returns CDR1 MNHEY and CDR2 SVGEGT. The V and J ends lost 0 bases and 5 bases respectively, with 15 bases between them. CDR3 bases: TGTGCCAGCAGTTACTCGTCCATCGGGGGGCGAGATACGCAGTATTTT. Translating it yields CASSYSSIGGRDTQYF.